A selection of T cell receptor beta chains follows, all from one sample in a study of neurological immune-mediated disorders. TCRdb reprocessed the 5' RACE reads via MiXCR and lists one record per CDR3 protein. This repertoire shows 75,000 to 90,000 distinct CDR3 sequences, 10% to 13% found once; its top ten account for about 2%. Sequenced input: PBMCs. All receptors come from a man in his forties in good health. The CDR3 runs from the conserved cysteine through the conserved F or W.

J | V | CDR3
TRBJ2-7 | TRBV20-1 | CSAGETGGLSYEQYF
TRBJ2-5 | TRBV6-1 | CASSVGERVRETQYF
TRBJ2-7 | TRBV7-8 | CASSLGLAGRSSYEQYF
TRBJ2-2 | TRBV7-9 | CASSLDPGTGYAGELFF
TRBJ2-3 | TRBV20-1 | CSARADTDTQYF
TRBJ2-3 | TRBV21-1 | CASSKTLSCADTQYF
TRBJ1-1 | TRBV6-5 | CASSYGQEAFF
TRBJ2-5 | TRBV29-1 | CSVVEGGETQYF
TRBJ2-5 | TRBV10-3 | CATKADSFSQETQYF
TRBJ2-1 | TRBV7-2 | CASSIKVSGGYNEQFF
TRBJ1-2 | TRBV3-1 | CASSQGWTDYGYTF
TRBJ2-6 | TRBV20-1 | CSARDSSGANVLTF
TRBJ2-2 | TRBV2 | CASSGAGRTGELFF
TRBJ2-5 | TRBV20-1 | CSARDWSQGETQYF
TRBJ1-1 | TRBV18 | CASSGQGNTEAFF
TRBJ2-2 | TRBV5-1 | CASSFPGELFF
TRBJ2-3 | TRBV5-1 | CASSLGGISTDTQYF
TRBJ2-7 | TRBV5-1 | CASSSAGTGVTSYEQYF
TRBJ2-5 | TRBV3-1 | CASSQGGTAQETQYF
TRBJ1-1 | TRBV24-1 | CATSDSPTGGLIAEAFF
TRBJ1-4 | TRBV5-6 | CASSSQPGGGKLFF
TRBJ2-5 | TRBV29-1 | CSVGGPWASQETQYF
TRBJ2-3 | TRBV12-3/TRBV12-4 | CASRPPGKQDTQYF
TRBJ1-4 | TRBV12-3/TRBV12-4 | CASSFGGTDPSIEKLFF
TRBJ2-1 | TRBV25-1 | CAGPVEQFF
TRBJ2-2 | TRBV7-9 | CASSLEPDRDHTGELFF
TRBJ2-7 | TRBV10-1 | CASSGGSGTGANSQYF
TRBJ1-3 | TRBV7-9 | CASSYRTGSSGNTIYF
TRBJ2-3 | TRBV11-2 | CASSLQQGPLTDTQYF
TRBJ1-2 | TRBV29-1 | CSVLTGEEDYGYTF
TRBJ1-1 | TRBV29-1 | CSGRPGGRPEAFF
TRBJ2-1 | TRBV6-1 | CASIRDRGLNNEQFF
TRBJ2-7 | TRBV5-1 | CASSRTGDFEQYF
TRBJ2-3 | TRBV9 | CASSGNTDTQYF
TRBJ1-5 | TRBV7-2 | CASSLVGEPQHF
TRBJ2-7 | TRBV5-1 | CASSHVDGVFNEQYF
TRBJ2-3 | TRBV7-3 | CASSLMDMASGVSTDTQYF
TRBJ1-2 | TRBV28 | CASRSPSGMGYGYTF
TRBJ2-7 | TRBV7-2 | CASSSSGGGGSYEQYF